These T cell receptor beta chains were read from a single sample in a study of CD8+ T cells in alopecia areata. The data were produced by immunoSEQ multiplex PCR, yet TCRdb's version contains in-frame clones alone and is incomplete. The table has about 190,000 clones, approximately 60% seen once. The sample here was CD4+ T cells sorted from blood, taken at week 4, from a patient treated with tofacitinib. Receptors originate from a human donor with alopecia areata. Each CDR3 is given with its conserved first and last residue. D genes are given only for firm matches. Clone size appears in some rows only: once, few, many, or a class for an expanded clone.

TRBJ2-5	few	TRBV30	.	CAWSEEETQYF	TGTGCCTGGAGTGAAGAAGAGACCCAGTACTTC
TRBJ1-5	.	TRBV19	.	CASSSYTGGNQPQHF	TGTGCCAGTAGTAGCTACACGGGGGGCAATCAGCCCCAGCATTTT
TRBJ2-7	few	TRBV10-3	TRBD1	CAISAMDRGSYEQYF	TGTGCCATCAGTGCCATGGACAGGGGATCCTACGAGCAGTACTTC
TRBJ2-7	.	TRBV30	.	CAWSPSGTVNYEQYF	TGTGCCTGGAGTCCCTCGGGGACGGTTAACTACGAGCAGTACTTC
TRBJ2-2	few	TRBV2	.	CASPHGGLERRELFF	TGTGCCAGCCCCCACGGGGGGCTAGAGCGCCGGGAGCTGTTTTTT
TRBJ1-1	.	TRBV30	.	CAWSVRVNTEAFF	TGTGCCTGGAGTGTTCGGGTGAACACTGAAGCTTTCTTT
TRBJ1-1	.	TRBV29-1	.	CSVVMGGQMNTEAFF	TGCAGCGTTGTAATGGGGGGCCAGATGAACACTGAAGCTTTCTTT
TRBJ2-7	.	TRBV6-1	.	CASSEGSEQYF	TGTGCCAGCAGTGAAGGGTCCGAGCAGTACTTC
TRBJ2-7	.	TRBV29-1	.	CTSSGPGRNEQYF	TGCACCTCCTCAGGTCCAGGGAGGAACGAGCAGTACTTC
TRBJ2-5	.	TRBV2	.	CASNLQETQYF	TGTGCCAGCAACCTCCAAGAGACCCAGTACTTC
TRBJ2-3	.	TRBV30	TRBD1	CAWTQGAVGQYF	TGTGCCTGGACCCAGGGGGCTGTGGGGCAGTATTTT
TRBJ1-1	few	TRBV11-2	.	CASSLGGWGHPPTGAFF	TGTGCCAGCAGCTTAGGGGGTTGGGGACACCCTCCAACGGGAGCTTTCTTT
TRBJ1-5	once	TRBV28	.	CASSSGNQPQHF	TGTGCCAGCAGTTCTGGAAATCAGCCCCAGCATTTT
TRBJ2-6	.	TRBV27	.	CASSLSAPAGANVLTF	TGTGCCAGCAGTTTATCTGCCCCTGCTGGGGCCAACGTCCTGACTTTC
TRBJ2-7	.	TRBV2	.	CASSESGTWEQYF	TGTGCCAGCAGTGAGTCAGGGACCTGGGAGCAGTACTTC
TRBJ2-3	.	TRBV20-1	.	CSSSFTDTQYF	TGCAGTTCAAGCTTCACAGATACGCAGTATTTT
TRBJ2-5	.	TRBV7-2	.	CASSFGAVETQYF	TGTGCCAGCAGCTTCGGGGCGGTGGAGACCCAGTACTTC
TRBJ2-5	.	TRBV5-1	.	CASSFSWETQYF	TGCGCCAGCAGCTTCTCGTGGGAGACCCAGTACTTC
TRBJ1-5	.	TRBV4-1	.	CASSHSDLTVARSNQPQHF	TGCGCCAGCAGCCATTCTGATTTGACAGTCGCCCGTAGCAATCAGCCCCAGCATTTT
TRBJ2-1	once	TRBV19	TRBD2	CASSFRLAGPPIF	TGTGCCAGTAGTTTCCGACTAGCGGGACCCCCGATCTTC
TRBJ2-2	.	TRBV30	.	CAWSVQHSGELFF	TGTGCCTGGAGTGTACAACACTCCGGGGAGCTGTTTTTT
TRBJ1-3	few	TRBV5-4	TRBD1	CASSLAEDRGGNTIYF	TGTGCCAGCAGCTTGGCCGAAGACAGGGGCGGAAACACCATATATTTT
TRBJ1-2	.	TRBV27	.	CASSPSLQGQYGYTF	TGTGCCAGCAGTCCCTCCCTGCAGGGGCAATATGGCTACACCTTC
TRBJ2-7	.	TRBV29-1	TRBD1	CSVEVGQNSYEQYF	TGCAGCGTTGAAGTGGGACAGAACTCCTACGAGCAGTACTTC
TRBJ1-1	few	TRBV18	.	CASSTTGRFFF	TGTGCCAGCTCGACAACCGGGAGATTTTTCTTT
TRBJ2-5	.	TRBV7-2	TRBD2	CASSLRGRSGRELRETQYF	TGTGCCAGCAGCTTAAGGGGTCGAAGCGGGAGGGAATTGAGAGAGACCCAGTACTTC
TRBJ2-5	many	TRBV21-1	.	CASTHTGTDQETQYF	TGTGCCAGCACCCATACGGGAACAGACCAAGAGACCCAGTACTTC
TRBJ2-1	.	TRBV11-2	.	CASGGMLHNEQFF	TGTGCCAGCGGGGGGATGCTACACAATGAGCAGTTCTTC
TRBJ2-7	.	TRBV7-8	.	CASSLALWDSYEQYF	TGTGCCAGCAGCTTAGCTTTGTGGGACTCCTACGAGCAGTACTTC
TRBJ2-7	.	TRBV30	.	CAWRAPGSYEQYF	TGTGCCTGGAGAGCCCCAGGAAGCTACGAGCAGTACTTC
TRBJ2-7	many	TRBV11-2	.	CASSLASGRSYEQYF	TGTGCCAGCAGCTTAGCGTCAGGGAGATCCTACGAGCAGTACTTC
TRBJ2-7	.	TRBV11-2	.	CASQFGVSYEQYF	TGTGCCAGTCAGTTCGGGGTCTCCTACGAGCAGTACTTC
TRBJ2-3	.	TRBV30	.	CAGRTGVVTDTQYF	TGTGCCGGGCGGACCGGGGTCGTCACAGATACGCAGTATTTT
TRBJ2-1	.	TRBV27	TRBD2	CASSLRLAGVSYNEQFF	TGTGCCAGCAGTTTACGGCTAGCGGGAGTCTCCTACAATGAGCAGTTCTTC
TRBJ1-5	.	TRBV29-1	.	CSVVQGYNQPQHF	TGCAGCGTTGTACAGGGATACAATCAGCCCCAGCATTTT
TRBJ1-5	.	TRBV30	.	CAWSGGEGNQPQHF	TGTGCCTGGAGTGGGGGGGAGGGCAATCAGCCCCAGCATTTT
TRBJ2-2	.	TRBV18	.	CASSPTHTGELFF	TGTGCCAGCTCACCAACCCACACCGGGGAGCTGTTTTTT
TRBJ2-5	.	TRBV10-3	.	CAISERQNAETQYF	TGTGCCATCAGTGAACGGCAGAACGCAGAGACCCAGTACTTC
TRBJ1-2	once	TRBV28	.	CASSLKPNYGYTF	TGTGCCAGCAGTTTGAAACCCAACTATGGCTACACCTTC